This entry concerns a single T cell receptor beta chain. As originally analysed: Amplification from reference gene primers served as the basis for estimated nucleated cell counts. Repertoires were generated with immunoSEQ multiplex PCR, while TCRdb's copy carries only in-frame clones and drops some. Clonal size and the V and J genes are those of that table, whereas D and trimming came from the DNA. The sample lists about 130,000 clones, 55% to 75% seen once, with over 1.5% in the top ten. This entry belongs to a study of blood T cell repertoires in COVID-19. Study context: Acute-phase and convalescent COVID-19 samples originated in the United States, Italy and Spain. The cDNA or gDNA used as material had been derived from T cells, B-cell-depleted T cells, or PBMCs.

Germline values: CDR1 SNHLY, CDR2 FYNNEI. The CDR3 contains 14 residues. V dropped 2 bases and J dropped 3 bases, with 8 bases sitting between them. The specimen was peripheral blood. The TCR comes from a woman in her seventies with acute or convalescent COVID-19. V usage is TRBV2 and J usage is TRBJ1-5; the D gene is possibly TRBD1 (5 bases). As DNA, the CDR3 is TGTGCCAGCAGTGAACAGGGCAACAATCAGCCCCAGCATTTT. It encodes CASSEQGNNQPQHF.